This T cell receptor (beta chain) stems from a study of CD8 T cells in acute hepatitis C reinfection. Study conclusions and caveats: Exact CDR3 sharing with other epitopes was rare, possibly method-limited. Acute resolver, follow-up resolver and acute chronic samples had similar high diversity.

V was clipped by 7 bases and J by 6 bases, with 10 bases between them. The CDR3 has 12 residues. Germline CDR1 and CDR2: SNHLY and FYNNEI. For this clone: What it binds is unknown.

Method: immunoSEQ multiplex PCR; TCRdb's copy keeps in-frame clones and lacks some. This sample has about 38,000 clones, with 80% to 90% found just once. Stated time point: naive CD8 control sorted from an acute-time-point sample. Cells were stained for CD3, CD8 and CD45RO, excluding dead cells. The source of this sequence is a woman younger than 35 who spontaneously cleared hepatitis C infection. Sample: naive CD8+ T cells from PBMCs. The chain carries TRBV2 and TRBJ2-1; no reliable D call. The CDR3 here is CASMKLGNEQFF. CDR3 nucleotide sequence: TGTGCCAGCATGAAGTTGGGCAATGAGCAGTTCTTC.